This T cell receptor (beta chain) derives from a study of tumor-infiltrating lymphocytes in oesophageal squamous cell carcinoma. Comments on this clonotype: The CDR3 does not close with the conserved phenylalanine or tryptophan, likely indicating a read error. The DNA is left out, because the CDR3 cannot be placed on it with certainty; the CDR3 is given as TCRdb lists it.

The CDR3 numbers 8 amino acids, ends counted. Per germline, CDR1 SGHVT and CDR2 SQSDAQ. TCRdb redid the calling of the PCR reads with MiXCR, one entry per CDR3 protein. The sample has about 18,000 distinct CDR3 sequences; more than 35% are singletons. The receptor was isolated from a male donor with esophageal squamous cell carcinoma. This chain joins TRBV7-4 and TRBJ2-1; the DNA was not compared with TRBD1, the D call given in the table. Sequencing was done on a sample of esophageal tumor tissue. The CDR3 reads CASSLGTG.